This TCR beta chain is from a study of cytotoxic CD8 clonotypes in ibrutinib-treated CLL (dated by TCRdb to the early 2020s). For context, the study as a whole: The cohort included roughly 15 treatment-naive and some twelve relapsed/refractory patients; roughly 17 were IGHV unmutated. Partial responses were observed in roughly 25 patients and complete responses in 2; after a median follow-up of 68 months, remission was maintained in approximately 14 patients and progression was observed in roughly 12. Samples at response were collected after a median of 12 months of treatment, with a range of about 6 to 36 months. On average, each sample had approximately 250,000 productive templates and 100,000 or so productive rearrangements. Of the roughly 86 people in the trial, 25 to 30 had longitudinal samples available. Cryopreserved peripheral blood mononuclear cells were obtained prior to treatment, at the time of response, and at either disease progression or sustained remission. Every remission and progressive disease sample was obtained while ibrutinib was still being received by the patients. Study-wide conclusions, independent of this receptor: An increase in clonality was observed at ibrutinib response, with clonality remaining stable during sustained remission and falling back toward baseline at progression. Sampling times were not matched between sustained-remission and progressing patients, and lymph node repertoires were not studied. Public clonotypes were rare and either shrank or stayed stable during treatment, and the rise in clonality at ibrutinib response reflected expansion of private clonotypes. Baseline clonality was found to be higher than that of age-matched healthy donors and was strongly correlated with circulating CD8+ T-cell counts.

V and J lose 5 bases and 6 bases, and a span of 16 bases separates them. Including the terminal cysteine and phenylalanine, the CDR3 comprises 15 residues. Only the CDR3 DNA stays, 45 bases, in frame from base 1. The germline V gene (reference sequence) gives CDR1 as LNHDA and CDR2 as SQIVND. A MiSeq instrument was used for deep resolution sequencing, which targeted depths ranging from 1 in 1 million up to 1 in 200,000 T cells, with coverage averaging 10x for each clonotype. The immunoSEQ hsTCRB Kit was used to generate TCR beta libraries. The authors' analysis ran thus. ImmunoSEQ Data Assistant and ImmunoSEQ Analyzer were used for data analysis, and V, D and J genes were assigned according to IMGT definitions. Clonality was computed as one minus normalized Shannon entropy of productive rearrangement frequencies, ranging from 0 to 1. Only overrepresented clonotypes making up at least 0.05% of each patient's repertoire were included in the public clonotype analysis. About twelve age-matched healthy donor repertoires from immuneACCESS were used as controls for clonality. The table was pulled from immuneACCESS by TCRdb, which kept in-frame rearrangements only. Such tables lose some clones; where checked, under half of the loss comes from unresolved V genes, and the rest has no known cause. V and J calls and clone size are given by that table; D and trimming were obtained from the DNA. The sample profile shows 150,000 to 200,000 clones; roughly 84% of them were found once. The top ten clones comprise around 2.7% of the sample.

Read against the paper, the sample's time point label means: progressive disease on ibrutinib. For TCR beta library preparation, approximately 2 micrograms of genomic DNA were isolated from cryopreserved PBMCs. Longitudinal blood samples from CLL patients on ibrutinib monotherapy underwent high-throughput TCR beta sequencing. The patients were enrolled in a single-center, open-label phase 2 trial of ibrutinib monotherapy. On this clone itself: No cognate antigen has been identified for it. The input lacks base qualities; no much larger clone sits a single base away.

This chain is built from TRBV19 and TRBJ1-4; the best D guess is TRBD1, with 5 bases matching. The material was PBMCs, obtained at disease progression, from a patient treated with ibrutinib. This sequence was found in a human donor with chronic lymphocytic leukemia. In nucleotides, the sequence is TGTGCCAGTAGTCCCTCCGAGGGACTGGATGAAAAACTGTTTTTT. It codes for CASSPSEGLDEKLFF.